These T cell receptor beta chains were read from a single sample in a study of blood T cell repertoires in COVID-19. The protocol was immunoSEQ multiplex PCR, while the TCRdb copy is restricted to in-frame clones and leaves out a portion. Of tens of thousands of clones listed, about 89% are singletons. The material sequenced was peripheral blood. All receptors derive from a woman aged 55-70 years with active COVID-19. The conserved cysteine and the conserved F or W are not part of the CDR3 here.

v_call: TRBV6-6; j_call: TRBJ2-5; cdr3_aa: ASSPRGEETQY
v_call: TRBV5-6; j_call: TRBJ2-1; cdr3_aa: ASSLLAGGPGNEQF
v_call: TRBV9; j_call: TRBJ1-1; cdr3_aa: ASSKTGEVPEAF
v_call: TRBV16; j_call: TRBJ2-1; cdr3_aa: ASSQGGGEQF
v_call: TRBV5-4; j_call: TRBJ2-1; cdr3_aa: ASSRGGKSSYNEQF
v_call: TRBV29-1; j_call: TRBJ1-1; cdr3_aa: SASPGMMSTEAF
v_call: TRBV5-1; j_call: TRBJ2-7; cdr3_aa: ASSTGQVPYEQY
v_call: TRBV27; j_call: TRBJ1-5; cdr3_aa: ASSFSRLQPQH
v_call: TRBV3-1/TRBV3-2; j_call: TRBJ1-3; cdr3_aa: ASSQDLPGLGNTIY
v_call: TRBV7-9; j_call: TRBJ2-3; cdr3_aa: ASSPGHLAGDTDTQY
v_call: TRBV6-5; j_call: TRBJ1-4; cdr3_aa: ASRTGGSDEKLF
v_call: TRBV10-3; j_call: TRBJ1-2; cdr3_aa: AISAGQGTYGYT
v_call: TRBV7-8; j_call: TRBJ2-7; cdr3_aa: ASSLLQGASYEQY
v_call: TRBV12-3/TRBV12-4; j_call: TRBJ1-1; cdr3_aa: ASSLGGKTEAF
v_call: TRBV6-6; j_call: TRBJ1-4; cdr3_aa: ASSYPTAGEKLF
v_call: TRBV3-1/TRBV3-2; j_call: TRBJ1-4; cdr3_aa: ASSSRQGGEKLF
v_call: TRBV4-1; j_call: TRBJ2-1; cdr3_aa: ASTPQTSSYNEQF
v_call: TRBV25-1; j_call: TRBJ1-4; cdr3_aa: ASSEPGTGDEKLF
v_call: TRBV19; j_call: TRBJ1-1; cdr3_aa: ASSIGQNEAF
v_call: TRBV19; j_call: TRBJ2-1; cdr3_aa: ASSMSRRGAYNEQF
v_call: TRBV5-1; j_call: TRBJ1-1; cdr3_aa: ASSPRGGETEAF
v_call: TRBV11-2; j_call: TRBJ1-5; cdr3_aa: ASSLVGEGTQH
v_call: TRBV5-8; j_call: TRBJ2-4; cdr3_aa: ASSREVNIQY
v_call: TRBV6-5; j_call: TRBJ1-2; cdr3_aa: ASSSTGLGIYGYT
v_call: TRBV11-2; j_call: TRBJ1-2; cdr3_aa: ASSFGLPGGYT
v_call: TRBV6-5; j_call: TRBJ1-6; cdr3_aa: ASFFGYNSPLH
v_call: TRBV7-9; j_call: TRBJ1-4; cdr3_aa: ASSLHPTGLDEKLF
v_call: TRBV5-5; j_call: TRBJ1-3; cdr3_aa: ASSPRGQGSGNTIY
v_call: TRBV7-2; j_call: TRBJ1-5; cdr3_aa: ASSLDRFQPQH
v_call: TRBV2; j_call: TRBJ1-2; cdr3_aa: ASRAGQGGYGYT
v_call: TRBV7-9; j_call: TRBJ2-7; cdr3_aa: ASSLASSGLVEQY
v_call: TRBV11-2; j_call: TRBJ1-1; cdr3_aa: ASSPGTGTNTEAF
v_call: TRBV10-3; j_call: TRBJ1-3; cdr3_aa: AISVSTDSGNTIY
v_call: TRBV29-1; j_call: TRBJ1-1; cdr3_aa: SVDRENTEAF
v_call: TRBV7-6; j_call: TRBJ2-6; cdr3_aa: ASSLGQSSGANVLT
v_call: TRBV7-8; j_call: TRBJ1-1; cdr3_aa: ASTPRRQGKPNTEAF
v_call: TRBV18; j_call: TRBJ1-6; cdr3_aa: ASSPGQGAGNSPLH
v_call: TRBV5-6; j_call: TRBJ1-1; cdr3_aa: ASSQLDRGRAF
v_call: TRBV7-9; j_call: TRBJ2-7; cdr3_aa: ASSLDRAGGGAYEQY
v_call: TRBV7-9; j_call: TRBJ2-2; cdr3_aa: ASSLGTSGGLNTGELF
v_call: TRBV12-5; j_call: TRBJ1-5; cdr3_aa: ASGPTGGFSNQPQH
v_call: TRBV2; j_call: TRBJ2-3; cdr3_aa: ASSGGTSGGQDTQY
v_call: TRBV11-2; j_call: TRBJ1-2; cdr3_aa: ASSSSRTVGGGYT
v_call: TRBV6-5; j_call: TRBJ2-2; cdr3_aa: ASREPNTGELF
v_call: TRBV4-1; j_call: TRBJ1-2; cdr3_aa: ASSQDGGTNYGYT
v_call: TRBV18; j_call: TRBJ2-1; cdr3_aa: ASSPLLASYNEQF